Presented here are 3 T cell receptor beta chains from one specimen sequenced in a study of T cell responses to AZD1222 COVID-19 vaccine. Clones were sequenced by immunoSEQ multiplex PCR, and TCRdb holds only the in-frame ones, with some missing. In the table there are over 70,000 clones, over 75% of which are singletons. This specimen was peripheral blood, taken on day 0 of AZD1222 vaccination. The receptors derive from an adult in good health.

This clone showed up just once. V and J are TRBV28 and TRBJ1-5; unclear D gene. This CDR3 region has 12 residues. The germline V and J ends were trimmed by 4 bases and 2 bases, with 3 bases remaining between them. Germline CDR1 is MDHEN and CDR2 is SYDVKM. The CDR3, as DNA: TGTGCCAGCAGTTACGGCAATCAGCCCCAGCATTTT. This encodes CASSYGNQPQHF.

This clone was picked up one time. The rearrangement uses TRBV29-1 and TRBJ2-1; 10 bases align to TRBD2. CDR3 length equals 17 residues. J was trimmed by 7 bases and V by 4 bases; bases with no gene match: 16. CDR1 SQVTM and CDR2 ANQGSEA come from the germline V gene. For the CDR3, the DNA is TGCAGCGTTGTCCCCCCCAGGTCGCTAGCGGGAGCGAATGAGCAGTTCTTC. It codes for CSVVPPRSLAGANEQFF.

The rearrangement links TRBV27 to TRBJ1-2; 8 bases agree with TRBD1. J gave up 3 bases and V 6 bases, and 12 bases lay outside the gene matches. There are 16 residues in the CDR3. CDR1 MNHEY and CDR2 SMNVEV come from the germline V gene (reference sequence). The CDR3 is CASSPTPAGGYYGYTF. DNA for the CDR3: TGTGCCAGCAGCCCCACCCCCGCAGGGGGCTACTATGGCTACACCTTC.